This T cell receptor (beta chain) emerged from a study of blood T cell repertoires in COVID-19. Overall study context: PBMCs, B-cell-depleted T cells, or T cells were the source of the cDNA or gDNA that made up the material.

As originally analysed: Using reference gene primer amplification, nucleated cell counts were estimated. The protocol was immunoSEQ multiplex PCR, while the TCRdb copy is restricted to in-frame clones and leaves out a portion. D and trimming were read from the DNA, whereas the V and J calls and clone size are those reported in that table. Of around 200,000 clones listed, about 90% were seen once; the top ten hold 1.2%. In this sample, this clone turned up a few times. The cohort comprised adults aged roughly 18 to 95 years residing in about two dozen US areas. The V end lost 7 bases, the J end lost 9 bases, and 16 bases lay between the germline ends. The CDR3 totals 13 residues. Germline loops: CDR1 MNHEY, CDR2 SVGAGI.

The specimen sequenced was PBMCs or T cells enriched from blood (not recorded which). The receptor's source is a man under 40 who had recovered from COVID-19. This chain links TRBV6-5 with TRBJ2-1; TRBD1 might be the D (6 bases). The DNA of the CDR3 is TGTGCCAGCACCGGACAGAAGGGACGTGAGCAGTTCTTC. Protein: CASTGQKGREQFF.